The clone carrying this TCR beta chain was seen only a few times. At the DNA level, this CDR3 is encoded by other sequences in the same sample as well. These data are taken from a study of shared clonotypes between healthy human individuals. Genomic DNA of every subset was divided equally among multiple immunoSEQ plates. It was on ten immunoSEQ deep assay plates that unsorted PBMC DNA was sequenced. Under the authors' procedure: In the immunoSEQ data, sequences were junction-only and lacked quality scores, so filtering differed. Here immunoSEQ multiplex PCR was the method, and the copy in TCRdb shows in-frame clones only, minus some. From that table come the V and J calls and clone size; the DNA was used to work out D and trimming. The table includes around 450,000 clones, 70% to 80% detected once. Unsorted samples, those not sorted, used some 100 million PBMCs for genomic DNA. V trimming: 9 bases; J trimming: 3 bases; junction bases outside the gene matches: 4. Germline loops: CDR1 MDHEN, CDR2 SYDVKM. The CDR3 sequence is 13 residues long.

This chain links TRBV28 with TRBJ2-3, with 9 nucleotides matching TRBD1. The clonotype originates from a middle-aged woman in good health. Some clones in this sample may be carry-over from other donors' samples. The sequencing input was PBMCs. CDR3 DNA: TGTGCCAGTTCGGGACAGGGAACAGATACGCAGTATTTT. Translating it yields CASSGQGTDTQYF.